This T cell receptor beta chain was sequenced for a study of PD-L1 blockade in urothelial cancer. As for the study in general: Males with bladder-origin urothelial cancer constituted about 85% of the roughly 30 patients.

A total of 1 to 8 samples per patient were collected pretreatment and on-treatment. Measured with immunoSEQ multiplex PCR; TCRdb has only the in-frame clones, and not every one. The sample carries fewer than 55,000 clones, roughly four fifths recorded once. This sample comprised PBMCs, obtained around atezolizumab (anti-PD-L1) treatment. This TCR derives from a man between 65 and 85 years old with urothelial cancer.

The CDR3 sequence: CASSLEGGNSPLHF. CDR3 in DNA: TGTGCCAGCAGCTTAGAGGGAGGTAATTCACCCCTCCACTTT. The chain employs TRBV11-2 and TRBJ1-6; D remains ambiguous. Trimming stripped 0 bases from V and 6 bases from J, with 6 bases between. Germline CDR1 and CDR2: SGHAT and FQNNGV. The CDR3 loop spans 14 amino acids.